The rows below give T cell receptor beta chains drawn from one sample of a study. TCRdb processed the RT-PCR reads anew with MiXCR; each CDR3 protein has one entry. The sample consists of 550,000 to 750,000 distinct CDR3 sequences, around 14% of them appearing once. Specimen: memory CD4+ T cells from blood. These receptors originate from a female donor in good health, serving as a healthy control. The CDR3 runs from the conserved cysteine through the conserved F or W. The D gene is left open where the match is weak. Rows may omit the clone size; those that give it use once, few, many or a size class.

NA,TRBV6-2/TRBV6-3,NA,TRBJ2-1,CASSYIGSSYNEQFF,TGTGCCAGCAGTTACATCGGGAGCTCCTACAATGAGCAGTTCTTC
few,TRBV6-2/TRBV6-3,TRBD1,TRBJ1-1,CASSEGQMEAFF,TGTGCCAGCAGTGAGGGACAGATGGAAGCTTTCTTT
few,TRBV12-3/TRBV12-4,TRBD1,TRBJ1-2,CASRRQGGYGYTF,TGTGCCAGCAGACGACAGGGAGGCTATGGCTACACCTTC
NA,TRBV7-9,NA,TRBJ1-1,CASKGGNIEAFF,TGTGCCAGCAAGGGGGGCAACATTGAAGCTTTCTTT
many,TRBV7-9,NA,TRBJ2-1,CASSLVLGGDEQFF,TGTGCCAGCAGCTTAGTCCTTGGCGGAGATGAGCAGTTCTTC
many,TRBV7-3,TRBD2,TRBJ2-1,CASSLGLAGSDEQFF,TGTGCCAGCAGCTTGGGACTAGCGGGAAGCGATGAGCAGTTCTTC
NA,TRBV6-5,NA,TRBJ2-7,CASSTGSEQYF,TGTGCCAGCAGCACAGGGAGCGAGCAGTACTTC
NA,TRBV7-2,NA,TRBJ1-6,CASSSGRVYNSPLHF,TGTGCCAGCAGCTCCGGAAGGGTTTATAATTCACCCCTCCACTTT
NA,TRBV11-2,TRBD1,TRBJ1-2,CASSFFRQGYGYTF,TGTGCCAGCAGCTTTTTTCGACAGGGATATGGCTACACCTTC
NA,TRBV20-1,NA,TRBJ2-5,CSARPDRPGETQYF,TGCAGTGCTAGACCCGACAGGCCAGGGGAGACCCAGTACTTC
few,TRBV29-1,TRBD1,TRBJ2-1,CSAQGQVNWNEQFF,TGCAGCGCTCAAGGACAGGTGAATTGGAATGAGCAGTTCTTC
NA,TRBV6-1,NA,TRBJ1-2,CASSESWGPSYGYTF,TGTGCCAGCAGTGAATCGTGGGGGCCTTCTTATGGCTACACCTTC
NA,TRBV11-1,TRBD1,TRBJ1-1,CASSAGQGLPEAFF,TGTGCCAGCAGCGCGGGACAGGGATTGCCCGAAGCTTTCTTT
NA,TRBV12-3/TRBV12-4,NA,TRBJ1-3,CASSSTFSGNTIYF,TGTGCCAGCAGTTCCACTTTCTCTGGAAACACCATATATTTT
NA,TRBV20-1,NA,TRBJ1-2,CSARATGDYGYTF,TGCAGTGCTAGGGCGACAGGCGACTATGGCTACACCTTC
NA,TRBV11-1,NA,TRBJ2-1,CASMPRGTAYNEQFF,TGTGCCAGCATGCCGCGGGGGACAGCCTACAATGAGCAGTTCTTC
many,TRBV20-1,NA,TRBJ2-7,CSARSGPSSYEQYF,TGCAGTGCTAGATCCGGACCGAGCTCCTACGAGCAGTACTTC
once,TRBV20-1,NA,TRBJ2-5,CSARLGQETQYF,TGCAGTGCTCGCCTGGGACAAGAGACCCAGTACTTC
few,TRBV6-6,NA,TRBJ2-2,CAARSAGGELFF,TGTGCCGCCCGGTCGGCGGGCGGGGAGCTGTTTTTT
NA,TRBV7-2,NA,TRBJ2-7,CASSLAHSPSYEQYF,TGTGCCAGCAGCTTAGCTCACTCGCCGTCCTACGAGCAGTACTTC
NA,TRBV7-6,NA,TRBJ2-3,CASSSGSWAGPDTQYF,TGTGCCAGCAGCTCCGGTTCGTGGGCGGGGCCGGATACGCAGTATTTT
many,TRBV29-1,NA,TRBJ2-1,CSFDVGLAYNEQFF,TGCAGCTTTGACGTGGGTTTAGCCTACAATGAGCAGTTCTTC
few,TRBV5-8,TRBD1,TRBJ2-1,CASSRDRGLYNEQFF,TGTGCCAGCAGCCGGGACAGGGGCTTATACAATGAGCAGTTCTTC
many,TRBV6-1,NA,TRBJ2-5,CASPSGPRETQYF,TGTGCCAGTCCCTCGGGGCCTCGAGAGACCCAGTACTTC
NA,TRBV7-6,TRBD1,TRBJ2-1,CASSLVGSGGGYEQFF,TGTGCCAGCAGCTTAGTGGGCTCAGGGGGCGGCTATGAGCAGTTCTTC
NA,TRBV7-9,TRBD1,TRBJ2-1,CASSLARDRGYNEQFF,TGTGCCAGCAGCTTAGCACGGGACAGGGGTTACAATGAGCAGTTCTTC
few,TRBV20-1,NA,TRBJ2-5,CSALLRLLGKETQYF,TGCAGTGCTCTCCTCCGTTTGCTAGGAAAAGAGACCCAGTACTTC
few,TRBV18,NA,TRBJ1-5,CASSPPEMRNQPQHF,TGTGCCAGCTCACCACCGGAGATGAGGAATCAGCCCCAGCATTTT
few,TRBV6-1,NA,TRBJ2-5,CASIIQGQGTQYF,TGTGCCAGCATTATACAGGGCCAGGGGACCCAGTACTTC
many,TRBV12-3/TRBV12-4,NA,TRBJ1-1,CASSRTQGTEAFF,TGTGCCAGCAGCCGTACACAGGGTACCGAAGCTTTCTTT
many,TRBV9,TRBD2,TRBJ2-2,CASGSGRDRELFF,TGTGCCAGCGGTAGCGGGAGAGATCGGGAGCTGTTTTTT
NA,TRBV20-1,NA,TRBJ1-1,CSARDFKTGDTEAFF,TGCAGTGCTAGAGATTTCAAAACGGGGGACACTGAAGCTTTCTTT
NA,TRBV5-1,NA,TRBJ2-5,CASSLEGGGETQHF,TGCGCCAGCAGCTTGGAAGGAGGGGGAGAGACCCAGCACTTC
NA,TRBV28,TRBD1,TRBJ2-5,CASGGQGAWETQYF,TGTGCCAGCGGGGGACAGGGGGCTTGGGAGACCCAGTACTTC
many,TRBV10-2,TRBD1,TRBJ2-1,CASRQGAYNEQFF,TGCGCCAGCAGACAGGGGGCATACAATGAGCAGTTCTTC